Many counts were recorded for the clone carrying this T cell receptor beta chain. This sample stems from a study of human T cells and chemical hapten exposure. MiXCR, run by TCRdb on the RACE reads, gives a single entry per CDR3 protein. The table shows approximately 260,000 distinct CDR3 sequences, with over 8% occurring only once. Indicated time point: pre-sensitization, week 0. Documented treatment: therapeutic diphenylcyclopropenone sensitization with weekly scalp DPC. The sequences come from whole blood, collected in connection with sensitization to the hapten diphenylcyclopropenone (DPC). The receptor's source is a woman aged 35 to 49 with alopecia areata. Some clones in this sample may be carry-over from other donors' samples.

CDR3 DNA: TGCGCCAGCAGCTTATACTCGGGACAGTCCACCTACGAGCAGTACTTC. This codes for CASSLYSGQSTYEQYF. This chain connects TRBV5-1 to TRBJ2-7, with 7 bases matching TRBD1. This CDR3 is 16 amino acids long. The V and J ends lost 2 bases and 2 bases, in that order; junction bases with no gene match: 10. The germline CDR1 and CDR2 sequences are SGHRS and YFSETQ.